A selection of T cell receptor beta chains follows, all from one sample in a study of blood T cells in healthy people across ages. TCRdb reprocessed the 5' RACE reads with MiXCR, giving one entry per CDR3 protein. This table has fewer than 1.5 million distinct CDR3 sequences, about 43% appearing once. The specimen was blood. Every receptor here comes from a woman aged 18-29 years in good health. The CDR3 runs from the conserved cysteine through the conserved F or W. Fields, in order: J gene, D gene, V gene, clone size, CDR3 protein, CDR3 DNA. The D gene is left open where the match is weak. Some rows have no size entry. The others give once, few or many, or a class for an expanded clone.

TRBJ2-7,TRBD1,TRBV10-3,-,CASQGAHEQYF,TGTGCCTCGCAGGGGGCCCACGAGCAGTACTTC
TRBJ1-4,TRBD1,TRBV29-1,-,CSAPGTGGGEKLFF,TGCAGCGCCCCCGGGACAGGGGGCGGTGAAAAACTGTTTTTT
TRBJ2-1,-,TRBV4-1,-,CPSSQENSGVGFGEQFF,TGCCCCAGCAGCCAGGAGAATTCGGGAGTTGGCTTCGGTGAGCAGTTCTTC
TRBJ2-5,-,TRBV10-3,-,CATSDSRTAQETQYF,TGTGCCACCAGTGACTCTCGGACAGCCCAAGAGACCCAGTACTTC
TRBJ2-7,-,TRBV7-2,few,CASSLVRDKSYEQYF,TGTGCCAGCAGCTTAGTACGGGACAAATCCTACGAGCAGTACTTC
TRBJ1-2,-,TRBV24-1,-,CATSAREPYGYTF,TGTGCCACCAGTGCTCGGGAACCCTATGGCTACACCTTC
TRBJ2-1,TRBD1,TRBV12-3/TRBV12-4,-,CASSLGQGGPNEQFF,TGTGCCAGCAGTCTAGGACAGGGGGGACCGAATGAGCAGTTCTTC
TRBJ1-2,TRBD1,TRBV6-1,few,CASRDRDRGGYTF,TGTGCCAGCAGAGACCGGGACAGGGGAGGCTACACCTTC
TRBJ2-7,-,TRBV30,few,CAWSVHSYEQYF,TGTGCCTGGAGTGTTCACAGCTACGAGCAGTACTTC
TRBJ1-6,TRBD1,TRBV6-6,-,CASVHGTGNSPLHF,TGTGCCAGCGTTCATGGGACAGGAAATTCACCCCTCCACTTT
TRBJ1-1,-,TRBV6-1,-,CASGETRVMNTEAFF,TGTGCCAGTGGAGAGACAAGGGTAATGAACACTGAAGCTTTCTTT
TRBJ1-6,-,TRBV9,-,CASSVVSTDSPLHF,TGTGCCAGCAGCGTAGTGAGTACGGATTCACCCCTCCACTTT
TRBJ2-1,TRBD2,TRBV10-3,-,CAISEGGTSTSGEQFF,TGTGCCATCAGTGAGGGGGGGACTAGCACGTCAGGTGAGCAGTTCTTC
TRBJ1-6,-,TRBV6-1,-,CASSKTVFYGSYNSPLHF,TGTGCCAGCAGTAAGACAGTTTTCTACGGCTCCTATAATTCACCCCTCCACTTT
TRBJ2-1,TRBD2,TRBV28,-,CASRPSGGAVDEQFF,TGTGCCAGCAGACCTAGCGGGGGGGCCGTTGATGAGCAGTTCTTC
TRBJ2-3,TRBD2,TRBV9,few,CASSYGLAKSTDTQYF,TGTGCCAGCAGCTATGGACTAGCGAAAAGCACAGATACGCAGTATTTT